This T cell receptor (beta chain) was documented in a study of T-cell reconstitution after alpha-beta-depleted transplantation in children. Whole-study results and caveats: Expanded graft clones numbering several hundred reportedly gave rise to alpha-beta T cells about two months after transplant. Recipient T cells and thymic progenitors that survived were the source of the high TCRbeta diversity seen at day 60 in some patients.

The authors prepared the TCRbeta library with unique molecular identifiers. TCRdb re-called the PCR reads through MiXCR, storing one row per CDR3 protein. Among about 250,000 distinct CDR3 sequences listed, 20% to 30% were seen once. Trimming left V 6 bases short and J 2 bases short, with 14 bases between. The CDR3 contains 16 residues. This clonotype has only a few counts. Antigen unknown. This clonotype was sampled from a female patient aged 2-9 years who had a stem cell transplant for congenital amegakaryocytic thrombocytopenia, so the T cells may come from the graft donor. This specimen was PBMCs, mostly from graft donor cells, taken 360 days after TCRalphabeta/CD19-depleted stem cell transplant. The V gene is TRBV12-3 or TRBV12-4, the J gene TRBJ2-6; tentatively, D is TRBD1 (6 bases). Written as DNA, the CDR3 is TGTGCCAGCAGCTCCCGGGACATCGCTGGGGCCAACGTCCTGACTTTC. Protein sequence: CASSSRDIAGANVLTF.